A selection of T cell receptor beta chains follows, all from one sample in a study of T cell responses to AZD1222 COVID-19 vaccine. Clones were sequenced by immunoSEQ multiplex PCR, and TCRdb holds only the in-frame ones, with some missing. Of about 140,000 clones detected, approximately 90% appear once; the ten largest clones hold approximately 1.2%. Sequenced material: peripheral blood, taken 28 days after the second AZD1222 dose. These receptors were collected from an adult who received the AZD1222 COVID-19 vaccine. The CDR3 runs from the conserved cysteine through the conserved F or W. Each record gives: CDR3 protein, CDR3 DNA, D gene, clone size, J gene, V gene. The D gene is left open where the match is weak. A row's size may be missing; if present it is once, few, many or a size class.

CASSFDRGLNYGYTF | TGTGCCAGCAGCTTTGACAGGGGGCTAAACTATGGCTACACCTTC | TRBD1 | once | TRBJ1-2 | TRBV7-2
CASSFKGDGYTF | TGTGCCAGCAGTTTTAAAGGGGATGGCTACACCTTC | . | . | TRBJ1-2 | TRBV27
CASSLDAEETQYF | TGTGCCAGCAGCTTAGATGCGGAAGAGACCCAGTACTTC | . | . | TRBJ2-5 | TRBV7-9
CASTQLSSYNEQFF | TGTGCCAGCACACAGCTGAGCTCCTACAATGAGCAGTTCTTC | . | . | TRBJ2-1 | TRBV28
CASSAGGVNYGYTF | TGTGCCAGCAGCGCCGGGGGGGTTAACTATGGCTACACCTTC | . | . | TRBJ1-2 | TRBV9
CASSESGNSNQPQHF | TGCGCCAGCAGTGAGTCGGGGAATAGCAATCAGCCCCAGCATTTT | . | . | TRBJ1-5 | TRBV10-2
CASSLQGTYSGNTIYF | TGTGCCAGCAGCTTGCAGGGAACCTACTCTGGAAACACCATATATTTT | . | . | TRBJ1-3 | TRBV5-4
CASSFGRTRFNQPQHF | TGTGCCAGCAGCTTCGGCCGGACAAGGTTTAATCAGCCCCAGCATTTT | . | . | TRBJ1-5 | TRBV5-8
CASSLTGKNIQYF | TGTGCCAGCAGCCTTACAGGGAAAAACATTCAGTACTTC | . | . | TRBJ2-4 | TRBV3-1/TRBV3-2
CASTGGPDEKLFF | TGTGCCAGCACCGGGGGTCCCGACGAAAAACTGTTTTTT | . | once | TRBJ1-4 | TRBV7-9
CASSYGQGLEAFF | TGTGCCAGCAGTTATGGACAGGGCCTTGAAGCTTTCTTT | TRBD1 | few | TRBJ1-1 | TRBV6-5
CASSMDSYGYTF | TGTGCCAGCAGCATGGACTCCTATGGCTACACCTTC | . | . | TRBJ1-2 | TRBV5-6
CASSPLGDLRVVGANVLTF | TGTGCCAGCAGTCCCCTCGGGGACCTGAGGGTGGTGGGGGCCAACGTCCTGACTTTC | . | . | TRBJ2-6 | TRBV28
CASSQIRREAQYF | TGTGCCAGCAGCCAAATCAGGCGAGAGGCCCAGTACTTC | . | . | TRBJ2-5 | TRBV3-1/TRBV3-2
CASHYTGTGELFF | TGTGCCAGTCACTATACTGGGACCGGGGAGCTGTTTTTT | . | . | TRBJ2-2 | TRBV19
CASSLGDGMLMGYTF | TGTGCCAGCAGCCTGGGGGACGGCATGCTGATGGGCTACACCTTC | . | . | TRBJ1-2 | TRBV5-6
CASSSRGPGGRDTQYF | TGTGCCAGCAGCTCCAGAGGGCCGGGGGGGCGAGATACGCAGTATTTT | TRBD2 | . | TRBJ2-3 | TRBV7-2
CASSESRGSYEQYF | TGCGCCAGCAGTGAGTCGAGGGGCTCCTACGAGCAGTACTTC | . | . | TRBJ2-7 | TRBV10-2
CASSLEGQGIWNTEAFF | TGCGCCAGCAGCTTGGAAGGACAGGGGATATGGAACACTGAAGCTTTCTTT | TRBD1 | . | TRBJ1-1 | TRBV5-1
CASSVVGGRTDTQYF | TGTGCCAGCAGCGTAGTAGGGGGCCGGACAGATACGCAGTATTTT | TRBD1 | . | TRBJ2-3 | TRBV9
CASSAPRNYGYTF | TGTGCCAGCAGCGCTCCGCGGAACTATGGCTACACCTTC | . | . | TRBJ1-2 | TRBV11-2
CASCASNEKLFF | TGTGCCAGCTGCGCCTCAAATGAAAAACTGTTTTTT | . | . | TRBJ1-4 | TRBV2
CASSPLEGETQYF | TGTGCCAGCTCACCGCTAGAAGGGGAGACCCAGTACTTC | . | . | TRBJ2-5 | TRBV18
CASSLANPPGELFF | TGTGCCAGCAGCTTAGCCAACCCCCCCGGGGAGCTGTTTTTT | . | . | TRBJ2-2 | TRBV7-3
CASTPGQAWAEAFF | TGTGCCAGCACCCCGGGACAGGCATGGGCTGAAGCTTTCTTT | TRBD1 | . | TRBJ1-1 | TRBV28
CASSQVGEKLFF | TGTGCCAGCAGCCAAGTGGGCGAAAAACTGTTTTTT | . | . | TRBJ1-4 | TRBV3-1/TRBV3-2
CASSPGGGGGYTF | TGCGCCAGCAGCCCCGGAGGGGGCGGCGGCTACACCTTC | TRBD1 | . | TRBJ1-2 | TRBV4-1
CASSLSGVNEQFF | TGTGCCAGCAGTTTATCTGGAGTGAATGAGCAGTTCTTC | . | . | TRBJ2-1 | TRBV27
CASSYDIGQGGEKLFF | TGTGCCAGCAGTTACGATATTGGACAGGGTGGTGAAAAACTGTTTTTT | TRBD1 | . | TRBJ1-4 | TRBV6-2/TRBV6-3
CATSRNRDTEAFF | TGTGCCACCAGCAGAAACAGGGACACTGAAGCTTTCTTT | . | . | TRBJ1-1 | TRBV15
CASSLDPRRNAEAFF | TGTGCCAGCAGCTTGGACCCCAGGAGGAACGCTGAAGCTTTCTTT | . | . | TRBJ1-1 | TRBV5-6
CASSVRGNYGYTF | TGTGCCAGCAGCGTTAGGGGTAACTATGGCTACACCTTC | . | . | TRBJ1-2 | TRBV13
CASSLVPPPEYGYTF | TGTGCCAGCAGCTTAGTCCCCCCCCCGGAGTATGGCTACACCTTC | . | once | TRBJ1-2 | TRBV13
CASSPFGGRANEKLFF | TGTGCCAGCAGCCCCTTCGGAGGACGGGCCAATGAAAAACTGTTTTTT | . | . | TRBJ1-4 | TRBV9
CASSGRTVSSYNEQFF | TGTGCCAGCAGCGGACGGACAGTGAGCTCCTACAATGAGCAGTTCTTC | . | . | TRBJ2-1 | TRBV7-9
CASSQELLHYEQYF | TGTGCCAGCAGCCAAGAGCTGCTACACTACGAGCAGTACTTC | . | . | TRBJ2-7 | TRBV3-1/TRBV3-2
CASSIGGWETQYF | TGTGCCAGTAGTATCGGGGGTTGGGAGACCCAGTACTTC | . | . | TRBJ2-5 | TRBV19
CASSPSLAGYQETQYF | TGTGCCAGCAGTCCCTCCCTAGCGGGGTACCAAGAGACCCAGTACTTC | TRBD2 | . | TRBJ2-5 | TRBV27
CASSLQGYNSPLHF | TGTGCCAGCAGTCTCCAGGGTTATAATTCACCCCTCCACTTT | . | . | TRBJ1-6 | TRBV27
CASSLLGTGVEKLFF | TGTGCCAGCAGCCTCCTCGGGACAGGAGTTGAAAAACTGTTTTTT | TRBD1 | . | TRBJ1-4 | TRBV13
CASREKGQPSYEQYF | TGTGCCAGTAGAGAGAAGGGACAGCCATCCTACGAGCAGTACTTC | TRBD1 | . | TRBJ2-7 | TRBV19
CASSELSSSTGELFF | TGTGCCAGCAGCGAGTTGTCTAGTAGCACCGGGGAGCTGTTTTTT | . | . | TRBJ2-2 | TRBV9
CASSLTRINVQSF | TGTGCCAGCAGCCTGACTAGGATTAATGTTCAGAGCTTC | . | . | TRBJ2-7 | TRBV6-2/TRBV6-3
CASSRGTGEANEKLFF | TGTGCCAGCAGCCGAGGGACAGGGGAAGCCAATGAAAAACTGTTTTTT | TRBD1 | . | TRBJ1-4 | TRBV7-9
CASSERDRAIYEQYF | TGTGCCAGCAGCGAGCGGGACAGGGCAATCTACGAGCAGTACTTC | TRBD1 | . | TRBJ2-7 | TRBV7-2
CASSIGNGVGETQYF | TGTGCCAGTAGTATTGGAAACGGGGTAGGGGAGACCCAGTACTTC | . | . | TRBJ2-5 | TRBV19
CASSEFYHLAKNIQYF | TGTGCCAGCAGTGAATTTTATCATTTAGCCAAAAACATTCAGTACTTC | . | . | TRBJ2-4 | TRBV2
CASSLRSGGHRIGVRTEAFF | TGTGCCAGCAGTTTAAGGTCGGGAGGACATAGGATTGGGGTTCGAACTGAAGCTTTCTTT | . | once | TRBJ1-1 | TRBV27
CASSLNANSPLHF | TGTGCCAGCAGTTTAAACGCGAATTCACCCCTCCACTTT | . | few | TRBJ1-6 | TRBV27
CASSRSGSVHEQFF | TGTGCCAGCAGCCGTAGCGGGAGCGTCCATGAGCAGTTCTTC | TRBD2 | . | TRBJ2-1 | TRBV3-1/TRBV3-2
CASGPQGTNEKLFF | TGCGCCAGCGGCCCACAGGGAACTAATGAAAAACTGTTTTTT | . | . | TRBJ1-4 | TRBV5-1
CSASTADNEQFF | TGCAGTGCTAGTACCGCAGACAATGAGCAGTTCTTC | . | . | TRBJ2-1 | TRBV20-1